A selection of T cell receptor beta chains follows, all from one sample in a study of blood T cell repertoires in COVID-19. The repertoire was sequenced with immunoSEQ multiplex PCR; TCRdb's copy has only in-frame clones and lacks some. The sample lists 310,000 or so clones, 87% occurring once. The sample consisted of peripheral blood. Receptors were obtained from a man aged 25-40 years with COVID-19, enrolled during active disease. CDR3s include the opening cysteine and the closing phenylalanine or tryptophan. Fields, in order: J gene, V gene, CDR3 protein.

J gene: TRBJ2-3; V gene: TRBV5-4; CDR3 protein: CASSLGGSTDTQYF
J gene: TRBJ2-2; V gene: TRBV6-5; CDR3 protein: CASSYSLAGGPGELFF
J gene: TRBJ2-1; V gene: TRBV4-1; CDR3 protein: CASSQESQQFF
J gene: TRBJ2-5; V gene: TRBV10-3; CDR3 protein: CAISERQQETQYF
J gene: TRBJ2-1; V gene: TRBV28; CDR3 protein: CASSFPARQGFSYNEQFF
J gene: TRBJ2-2; V gene: TRBV19; CDR3 protein: CASSPGTANTGELFF
J gene: TRBJ2-7; V gene: TRBV4-1; CDR3 protein: CASSQSHTGSEQYF
J gene: TRBJ1-1; V gene: TRBV29-1; CDR3 protein: CSVGRFGGNEAFF
J gene: TRBJ2-5; V gene: TRBV25-1; CDR3 protein: CASSRGGPWETQYF
J gene: TRBJ1-3; V gene: TRBV3-1/TRBV3-2; CDR3 protein: CASSQDTVSGNTIYF
J gene: TRBJ2-5; V gene: TRBV2; CDR3 protein: CASSLDRGQETQYF
J gene: TRBJ1-4; V gene: TRBV2; CDR3 protein: CASSDGPFTEKLFF
J gene: TRBJ1-2; V gene: TRBV9; CDR3 protein: CASSVDGVTLYGYTF
J gene: TRBJ1-2; V gene: TRBV5-4; CDR3 protein: CASSLGGVNYGYTF
J gene: TRBJ1-4; V gene: TRBV5-1; CDR3 protein: CASSLAGRGNEKLFF
J gene: TRBJ2-1; V gene: TRBV6-5; CDR3 protein: CASRSTAFNEQFF
J gene: TRBJ2-7; V gene: TRBV11-3; CDR3 protein: CASSVDREGVEQYF
J gene: TRBJ2-7; V gene: TRBV28; CDR3 protein: CASKSGTDYEQYF
J gene: TRBJ2-1; V gene: TRBV6-5; CDR3 protein: CASSFGQDSYNEQFF
J gene: TRBJ1-1; V gene: TRBV11-2; CDR3 protein: CASSGRGYTEAFF
J gene: TRBJ2-1; V gene: TRBV2; CDR3 protein: CASLLEGARGFGGIF
J gene: TRBJ1-5; V gene: TRBV14; CDR3 protein: CASSQPGGNQPQHF
J gene: TRBJ2-3; V gene: TRBV27; CDR3 protein: CASSWGTGAADTQYF
J gene: TRBJ2-1; V gene: TRBV9; CDR3 protein: CASSPVSGSYNEQFF
J gene: TRBJ2-5; V gene: TRBV13; CDR3 protein: CASSFAGQGMETQYF
J gene: TRBJ2-7; V gene: TRBV25-1; CDR3 protein: CASSAAGEGYEQYF
J gene: TRBJ2-6; V gene: TRBV18; CDR3 protein: CASSLVGTPGSGANVLTF
J gene: TRBJ1-1; V gene: TRBV10-3; CDR3 protein: CAISGPNTEAFF
J gene: TRBJ2-5; V gene: TRBV27; CDR3 protein: CASSLTSGGAMETQYF
J gene: TRBJ1-2; V gene: TRBV2; CDR3 protein: CASGTFPGQGARGYTF
J gene: TRBJ1-1; V gene: TRBV28; CDR3 protein: CASSLWGQGNTEAFF
J gene: TRBJ2-4; V gene: TRBV3-1/TRBV3-2; CDR3 protein: CASSQDHRGRNIQYF
J gene: TRBJ1-5; V gene: TRBV11-2; CDR3 protein: CASSGDRVLNQPQHF
J gene: TRBJ1-1; V gene: TRBV5-1; CDR3 protein: CASSPLRGEAFF
J gene: TRBJ2-1; V gene: TRBV27; CDR3 protein: CASSNGQASSYNEQFF
J gene: TRBJ2-7; V gene: TRBV5-4; CDR3 protein: CASSFPGQGGSYEQYF
J gene: TRBJ2-7; V gene: TRBV18; CDR3 protein: CASSLADYEQYF
J gene: TRBJ2-5; V gene: TRBV7-6; CDR3 protein: CASSLAYGQRLYQETQYF
J gene: TRBJ1-5; V gene: TRBV29-1; CDR3 protein: CSVWGGQSQPQHF